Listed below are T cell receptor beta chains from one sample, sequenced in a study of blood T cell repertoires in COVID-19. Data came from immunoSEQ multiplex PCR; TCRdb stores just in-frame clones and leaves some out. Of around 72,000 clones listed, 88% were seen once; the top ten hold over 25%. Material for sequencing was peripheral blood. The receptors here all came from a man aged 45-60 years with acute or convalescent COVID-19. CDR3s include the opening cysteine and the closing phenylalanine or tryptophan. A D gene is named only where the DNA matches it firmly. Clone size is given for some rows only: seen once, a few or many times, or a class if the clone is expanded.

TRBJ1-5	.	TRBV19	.	CASRWGDQPQHF	TGTGCCAGTAGATGGGGGGATCAGCCCCAGCATTTT
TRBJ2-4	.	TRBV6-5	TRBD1	CASTRQGTQNIQYF	TGTGCCAGCACGAGACAGGGGACTCAAAACATTCAGTACTTC
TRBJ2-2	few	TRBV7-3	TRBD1	CASSSTGISGELFF	TGTGCCAGCAGCTCGACAGGGATCTCCGGGGAGCTGTTTTTT
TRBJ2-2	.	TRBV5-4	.	CASSLVLMRTRPTGELFF	TGTGCCAGCAGCTTGGTCTTGATGAGGACACGACCCACCGGGGAGCTGTTTTTT
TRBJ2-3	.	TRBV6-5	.	CASSYSGGDTQYF	TGTGCCAGCAGTTACTCTGGGGGGGATACGCAGTATTTT
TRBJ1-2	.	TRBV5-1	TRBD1	CASTTNDRGNYGYTF	TGCGCCAGCACTACGAACGACAGGGGGAACTATGGCTACACCTTC
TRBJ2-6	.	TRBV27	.	CASSWEANLSGANVLTF	TGTGCCAGCAGTTGGGAGGCCAACCTCTCTGGGGCCAACGTCCTGACTTTC
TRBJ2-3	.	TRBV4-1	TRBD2	CASSQGLLAGDTDTQYF	TGCGCCAGCAGCCAAGGGTTGCTAGCGGGGGACACAGATACGCAGTATTTT
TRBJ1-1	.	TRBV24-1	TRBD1	CATSDKQGLDTEAFF	TGTGCCACCAGTGACAAACAGGGGTTAGACACTGAAGCTTTCTTT
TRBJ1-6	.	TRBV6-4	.	CASSEFRGRGSPLHF	TGTGCCAGCAGTGAATTTAGGGGGAGAGGGTCACCCCTCCACTTT
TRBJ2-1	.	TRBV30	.	CAWSEQGNEQFF	TGTGCCTGGAGTGAACAGGGCAATGAGCAGTTCTTC
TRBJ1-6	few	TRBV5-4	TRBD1	CASSVQGSTNSPLHF	TGTGCCAGCAGCGTACAGGGGTCTACTAATTCACCCCTCCACTTT
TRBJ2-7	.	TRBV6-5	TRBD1	CASRGTGAYEQYF	TGTGCCAGCAGGGGGACAGGGGCCTACGAGCAGTACTTC
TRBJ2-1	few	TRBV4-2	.	CASSQEGLSYNEQFF	TGTGCCAGCAGCCAAGAGGGACTCTCCTACAATGAGCAGTTCTTC
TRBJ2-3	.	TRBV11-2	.	CASSLGQSTDTQYF	TGTGCCAGCAGCTTAGGACAGAGCACAGATACGCAGTATTTT
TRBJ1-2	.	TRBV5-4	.	CASSLAESYGYTF	TGTGCCAGCAGCTTGGCAGAAAGCTATGGCTACACCTTC
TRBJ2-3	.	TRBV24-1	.	CATSDAPGTPPDTQYF	TGTGCCACCAGTGATGCCCCCGGGACACCTCCAGATACGCAGTATTTT
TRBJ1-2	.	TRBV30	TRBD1	CAWSTGVGYGYTF	TGTGCCTGGAGTACAGGGGTAGGCTATGGCTACACCTTC
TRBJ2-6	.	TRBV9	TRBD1	CASRPGGDRGPNSGANVLTF	TGTGCCAGCAGGCCGGGAGGGGACAGGGGGCCTAACTCTGGGGCCAACGTCCTGACTTTC
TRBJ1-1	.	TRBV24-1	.	CATRKQGNTEAFF	TGTGCCACCAGGAAACAGGGAAACACTGAAGCTTTCTTT
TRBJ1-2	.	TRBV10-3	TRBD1	CAIRGDRATGGYTF	TGTGCCATCAGGGGAGACAGGGCGACTGGCGGCTACACCTTC
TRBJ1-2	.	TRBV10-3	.	CAISEPGVVGYTF	TGTGCCATCAGTGAGCCCGGAGTGGTTGGCTACACCTTC